The source of this T cell receptor beta chain is a study of PD-1 blockade in mismatch repair-deficient tumors. The protocol was immunoSEQ multiplex PCR, while the TCRdb copy is restricted to in-frame clones and leaves out a portion. Of approximately 79,000 clones in the sample, 80% to 90% were seen once. This clone was seen a few times. Germline-derived CDR1 and CDR2 are SGHNT and YENEEA. CDR3 length equals 16 residues. Trimming removed 5 bases from V and 0 bases from J; junction bases left unmatched: 6. TCR sequencing covered a few patients who responded to pembrolizumab. The TCR originated in an adult with mismatch repair-deficient cancer. Sequences were derived from peripheral blood, sampled 44 weeks after starting pembrolizumab. This chain connects TRBV11-3 to TRBJ2-2; 7 positions match TRBD2. The CDR3 sequence: CASSPPGRTNTGELFF. The DNA of the CDR3 is TGTGCCAGCAGCCCACCCGGGAGGACGAACACCGGGGAGCTGTTTTTT.